These 30 T cell receptor beta chains came from one sample sequenced in a study of neoadjuvant nivolumab and ipilimumab in lung cancer. TCRdb's table, derived via immunoSEQ multiplex PCR, lists solely in-frame clones and lacks some. Of 5,500 to 7,500 clones in the sample, roughly 76% were seen once. The material was tumor tissue, obtained after neoadjuvant nivolumab, alone or with ipilimumab, at or shortly before surgery. These receptors all stem from an adult with non-small cell lung cancer.

The chain joins TRBV10-3 to TRBJ2-7; perhaps TRBD2 as D (5 bases). Trimming left V 0 bases short and J 5 bases short, with 8 bases between. Germline CDR1 and CDR2: ENHRY and SYGVKD. The CDR3 is 13 amino acids. CDR3 bases: TGTGCCATCAGTGAGTCGGGGAGCGACGAGCAGTACTTC. The encoded protein is CAISESGSDEQYF.

The CDR3 spells CASSEGFGRGGEQYF. DNA for the CDR3: TGCGCCAGCAGTGAGGGGTTTGGTAGGGGAGGGGAGCAGTACTTC. The chain links TRBV10-2 to TRBJ2-7; TRBD2 matches at 7 bases. Unmatched junction bases numbered 11, after V lost 2 bases and J lost 7 bases. CDR1 is WSHSY, CDR2 SAAADI, per germline. This CDR3 comprises 15 residues.

This chain uses TRBV28 with TRBJ1-1; D is unclear. The CDR3 has 16 amino acids. CDR1 and CDR2 (germline): MDHEN, SYDVKM. With 3 bases removed from V and 5 bases from J, the gap between germline ends came to 19 bases. CDR3 nucleotides: TGTGCCAGCAGTTTTGGGTTAGCGGCAGGAGGTACTGAAGCTTTCTTT. Translated, it gives CASSFGLAAGGTEAFF.

This chain joins TRBV13 and TRBJ2-7; no reliable D call. V was trimmed by 3 bases and J by 0 bases, leaving 12 bases between them. Germline V gene sequence: CDR1 PRHDT, CDR2 FYEKMQ (reference sequence). CDR3 length: 15 amino acids. The CDR3 loop reads CASSFSRTSSYEQYF. CDR3 coding DNA: TGTGCCAGCAGCTTTTCCCGTACGAGCTCCTACGAGCAGTACTTC. Supplemented by reference TRBV13 and TRBJ2-7, the full variable domain reads AAGVIQSPRHLIKEKRETATLKCYPIPRHDTVYWYQQGPGQDPQFLISFYEKMQSDKGSIPDRFSAQQFSDYHSELNMSSLELGDSALYFCASSFSRTSSYEQYFGPGTRLTVT.

This rearrangement joins TRBV19 to TRBJ2-2, with D possibly being TRBD2 (7 bases). This CDR3 comprises 19 residues. The germline V gene encodes CDR1 LNHDA and CDR2 SQIVND (reference sequence). V lost 1 base, J lost 4 bases, and 22 bases lay in between. CDR3 region: CASSIVLHWGGRITGELFF. Here the CDR3 DNA reads TGTGCCAGTAGTATAGTGTTACATTGGGGGGGGCGCATCACCGGGGAGCTGTTTTTT.

The chain uses TRBV27 and TRBJ2-5; 7 nucleotides align to TRBD2. Trimming took 6 bases from V and 2 from J; bases not matched to a gene: 9. There are 15 residues in the CDR3. Germline CDR1 and CDR2: MNHEY and SMNVEV (reference sequence). CDR3 DNA sequence: TGTGCCAGCAGCCGGGGGAGCGGGGCACAAGAGACCCAGTACTTC. It translates to CASSRGSGAQETQYF.

This chain links TRBV19 with TRBJ2-3; 11 nucleotides align to TRBD2. J was trimmed by 5 bases and V by 5 bases; bases with no gene match: 6. This CDR3 region has 15 residues. The germline V gene encodes CDR1 LNHDA and CDR2 SQIVND (reference sequence). In nucleotides, the CDR3 is TGTGCCAGTAGTCTGACTAGCGGGATTGGAGATACGCAGTATTTT. It translates to CASSLTSGIGDTQYF.

This chain links TRBV7-9 with TRBJ2-3; 7 bases align to TRBD1. J lost 3 bases, V lost 5 bases, and 8 bases had no gene match. Germline assignment: CDR1 SEHNR and CDR2 FQNEAQ (reference sequence). The CDR3 length is 15 residues. CDR3 in amino acids: CASSATGARTDTQYF. CDR3 DNA sequence: TGTGCCAGCAGCGCAACAGGGGCACGGACAGATACGCAGTATTTT.

This clone was observed a single time. The CDR3 coding sequence is TGTGCCAGCAGCTTGGACAGGGGGGCAGATACGCAGTATTTT. Encoded protein: CASSLDRGADTQYF. V usage is TRBV11-3 and J usage is TRBJ2-3; TRBD1 aligns across 10 bases. The germline CDR1 and CDR2 sequences are SGHNT and YENEEA. The CDR3 covers 14 residues. V lost 3 bases and J lost 4; bases outside the gene matches: 1.

The chain has TRBV7-8 and TRBJ1-5; D is ambiguous. Germline-derived CDR1 and CDR2 are SGHVS and FQNEAQ. V was cut by 4 bases and J by 7 bases, with 17 bases left in between. The CDR3 length is 15 residues. The CDR3 loop is CASSSPGEPQQPQHF. The CDR3 DNA is TGTGCCAGCAGCTCCCCGGGTGAGCCTCAACAGCCCCAGCATTTT.

This clone was detected only once. The chain is built from TRBV7-6 and TRBJ2-7; 8 nucleotides align to TRBD2. The CDR3 has 13 amino acids. The V and J ends lost 4 bases and 7 bases, in that order; junction bases with no gene match: 6. Germline V gene sequence: CDR1 SGHVS, CDR2 FNYEAQ. CDR3 residues: CASSWSGSGEQYF. The CDR3 DNA is TGTGCCAGCAGCTGGAGCGGGAGTGGAGAGCAGTACTTC.

J is TRBJ1-5 and V is TRBV18; no firm D call. The length of the CDR3 is 15 residues. Germline CDR1 and CDR2: KGHSH and LQKENI. V was clipped by 4 bases and J by 0 bases, with 10 bases between them. DNA of the CDR3: TGTGCCAGCTCACGGAACTCAAATAGCAATCAGCCCCAGCATTTT. It encodes CASSRNSNSNQPQHF.

The chain is built from TRBV5-1 and TRBJ1-1; tentatively, D is TRBD1 (5 bases). CDR1 is SGHRS and CDR2 is YFSETQ in the germline V gene. CDR3 length: 14 residues. The V end was cut by 6 bases, the J end by 4 bases, with 16 bases between. DNA of the CDR3: TGCGCCAGCAATCCTGGAGGGGATGGCACTGAAGCTTTCTTT. It codes for CASNPGGDGTEAFF.

The CDR3 here is CASSPNRDHYNEQFF. CDR3 DNA sequence: TGTGCCAGCAGCCCGAATCGGGACCACTACAATGAGCAGTTCTTC. J is TRBJ2-1 and V is TRBV11-1; D possibly matches TRBD1 or TRBD2 (5 bases each). CDR3 length equals 15 residues. Trimming stripped 5 bases from V and 3 bases from J, with 14 bases between. The germline V gene has CDR1 SGHAT and CDR2 FQDESV (reference sequence).

The chain links TRBV7-9 to TRBJ1-2, with D perhaps matching TRBD1 (5 bases). The CDR3 length is 13 residues. V was clipped by 0 bases and J by 5 bases, with 7 bases between them. CDR1 SEHNR and CDR2 FQNEAQ come from the germline V gene (reference sequence). The CDR3 region is CASSLAGGYGYTF. CDR3 nucleotide sequence: TGTGCCAGCAGCTTAGCGGGGGGGTATGGCTACACCTTC.

This clone was seen only a few times. The chain has TRBV5-4 and TRBJ1-4, with 10 bases that match TRBD1. CDR1 is SGHNT and CDR2 is YYREEE in the germline V gene (reference sequence). J was trimmed by 6 bases and V by 4 bases; bases with no gene match: 3. The CDR3 contains 14 residues. The CDR3 region has the DNA TGTGCCAGCAGCATGGACAGGGGGGATGAAAAACTGTTTTTT. Translation: CASSMDRGDEKLFF.

V is TRBV29-1 and J is TRBJ2-1, with unresolved D. Between the trimmed V and J ends, which lost 2 bases and 9 bases, there was a span of 11 bases. This CDR3 has 12 residues. CDR1 is SQVTM and CDR2 is ANQGSEA in the germline V gene. The CDR3 DNA is TGCAGCGTTGAATGGCCATATGGTGAGCAGTTCTTC. It encodes CSVEWPYGEQFF.

V usage is TRBV5-6 and J usage is TRBJ2-3; D gene ambiguous. The V end was cut by 0 bases, the J end by 6 bases, with 17 bases between. The CDR3 has 16 residues. Germline lookup yields CDR1 SGHDT and CDR2 YYEEEE. CDR3 DNA: TGTGCCAGCAGCTTGGGCTTACCTACGACCCCCGATACGCAGTATTTT. Amino acids: CASSLGLPTTPDTQYF.

The chain has TRBV28 and TRBJ1-1, with a possible D match to TRBD1 (5 bases). This CDR3 spans 15 amino acids. With 8 bases removed from V and 2 bases from J, the gap between germline ends came to 18 bases. Germline CDR1 reads MDHEN; CDR2 reads SYDVKM. The CDR3 coding sequence is TGTGCCAGCCCCCCTCGCGGGGCCTTTAACACTGAAGCTTTCTTT. The encoded protein is CASPPRGAFNTEAFF.

The V gene is TRBV2, the J gene TRBJ2-2, with D hard to call. Trimming cost V 4 bases and J 4 bases, with 4 bases left between them. The CDR3 totals 12 residues. Per germline, CDR1 SNHLY and CDR2 FYNNEI. CDR3 sequence reads: CASSVGTGELFF. For the CDR3, the DNA is TGTGCCAGCAGTGTGGGCACCGGGGAGCTGTTTTTT.

This chain joins TRBV5-4 and TRBJ1-2, with 7 positions matching TRBD1. The V segment lost 4 bases and the J segment 7 bases; nucleotides outside the gene matches: 13. Germline CDR1 SGHNT, CDR2 YYREEE (reference sequence). The CDR3 sequence is 15 residues long. CDR3 coding DNA: TGTGCCAGCAGCACCAAGACAGGGAATTTCGGTGGCTACACCTTC. It encodes CASSTKTGNFGGYTF.

The gene calls are TRBV29-1 and TRBJ2-1, with D possibly matching TRBD2 (6 bases). V was trimmed by 5 bases and J by 6 bases, leaving 17 bases between them. Germline lookup yields CDR1 SQVTM and CDR2 ANQGSEA. CDR3 length: 14 amino acids. CDR3: CSVPTGAGANEQFF. The CDR3 bases are TGCAGCGTTCCGACGGGAGCGGGTGCCAATGAGCAGTTCTTC.

This sequence joins TRBV6-5 and TRBJ1-1, with 9 bases matching TRBD1. The J segment lost 3 bases and the V segment lost 7 bases, leaving 6 bases of the junction unmatched. The CDR3 is 14 amino acids. Per germline, CDR1 MNHEY and CDR2 SVGAGI. The CDR3 reads CASTRQGVDTEAFF. As DNA, the CDR3 is TGTGCCAGCACCCGACAGGGGGTAGACACTGAAGCTTTCTTT.

The chain has TRBV5-1 and TRBJ2-1; D is possibly TRBD1 (7 bases). The germline gives CDR1 SGHRS, CDR2 YFSETQ. V gave up 0 bases and J gave up 8 bases, with 15 bases separating them. The CDR3 covers 15 residues. DNA for the CDR3: TGCGCCAGCAGCTTGGCCTGGAGGGGGCGCGATGAGCAGTTCTTC. This codes for CASSLAWRGRDEQFF.

This clone occurred a few times. The chain is built from TRBV5-1 and TRBJ2-1; D tentatively fits TRBD1 or TRBD2 (5 bases each). The CDR3 covers 14 residues. Trimming took 0 bases from V and 7 from J, leaving 11 bases between them. Germline-derived CDR1 and CDR2 are SGHRS and YFSETQ. CDR3 in amino acids: CASSLGGLGNEQFF. The CDR3 DNA follows: TGCGCCAGCAGCTTGGGGGGGTTGGGGAATGAGCAGTTCTTC.

The chain links TRBV7-2 to TRBJ2-5; the D call may be TRBD1 or TRBD2 (5 bases each). Deletions cut 1 base from V and 4 bases from J, with 7 bases between. Germline CDR1 is SGHTA and CDR2 is FQGNSA. The CDR3 has 13 amino acids. This CDR3 reads CASSLGGTETQYF. The CDR3 nucleotides are TGTGCCAGCAGCTTAGGAGGGACAGAGACCCAGTACTTC.

The genes are TRBV25-1 and TRBJ1-5; D is possibly TRBD1 (5 bases). Germline V CDR1 and CDR2: MGHDK, SYGVNS. The CDR3 extends over 17 amino acids. V dropped 2 bases and J dropped 2 bases, with 16 bases sitting between them. In DNA, the CDR3 is TGTGCCAGCAGTGAAGGTGGGGGTGATGTGGGCAATCAGCCCCAGCATTTT. It encodes CASSEGGGDVGNQPQHF.

The chain recombines TRBV11-2 with TRBJ2-1; 9 nucleotides align to TRBD2. V dropped 1 base and J dropped 6; count of bases not matched to a gene: 4. Germline-derived CDR1 and CDR2 are SGHAT and FQNNGV. CDR3 size: 15 residues. The CDR3 DNA is TGTGCCAGCAGCTTAGGGACTAGCGACAGCAATGAGCAGTTCTTC. Translation gives CASSLGTSDSNEQFF.

This chain connects TRBV2 to TRBJ2-7; a possible D gene is TRBD1 (5 bases). This CDR3 spans 13 amino acids. Trimming removed 10 bases from V and 0 bases from J, with 13 bases in between. Germline V gene lookup returns CDR1 SNHLY and CDR2 FYNNEI. CDR3 amino acids: CATMGRNSYEQYF. The DNA of the CDR3 is TGTGCCACCATGGGGCGGAACTCCTACGAGCAGTACTTC.

The sample holds a few counts of this clone. The V and J genes are TRBV5-1 and TRBJ1-1; D is unresolved. From germline, CDR1 is SGHRS and CDR2 YFSETQ. V was clipped by 0 bases and J by 1 base, with 10 bases between them. The CDR3 runs to 15 residues. The DNA of the CDR3 is TGCGCCAGCAGCTTGGTAGGCTCTGGGAACACTGAAGCTTTCTTT. Protein product: CASSLVGSGNTEAFF.